The sequence of this T cell receptor (beta chain) was determined in a study of T cell repertoires in cytomegalovirus infection. Points from the study as a whole: HLA-C-restricted CMV clonotypes gave the most frequent clonotype in two of eight donors.

TCRdb fed the reads into MiXCR, producing one record per CDR3 protein. The sample includes roughly 150,000 distinct CDR3 sequences, 20% to 25% of them seen just once. V was pared by 1 base and J by 1 base, with 16 bases between. Germline-derived CDR1 and CDR2 are SGHTA and FQGNSA. CDR3 size: 17 residues. Comment on this clonotype: The antigen remains unidentified.

The V call is TRBV7-2, the J call TRBJ1-1; D gene ambiguous. The source was CD8+ T cells from cultured PBMCs, collected from culture after CMV antigen stimulation. This clonotype originated in a human donor in good health (CMV status not recorded). Some clones in this sample may be carry-over from other donors' samples. Written as DNA, the CDR3 is TGTGCCAGCAGCTTAGTGTCGCCACCGGGTAAGAACACTGAAGCTTTCTTT. Amino acid sequence: CASSLVSPPGKNTEAFF.